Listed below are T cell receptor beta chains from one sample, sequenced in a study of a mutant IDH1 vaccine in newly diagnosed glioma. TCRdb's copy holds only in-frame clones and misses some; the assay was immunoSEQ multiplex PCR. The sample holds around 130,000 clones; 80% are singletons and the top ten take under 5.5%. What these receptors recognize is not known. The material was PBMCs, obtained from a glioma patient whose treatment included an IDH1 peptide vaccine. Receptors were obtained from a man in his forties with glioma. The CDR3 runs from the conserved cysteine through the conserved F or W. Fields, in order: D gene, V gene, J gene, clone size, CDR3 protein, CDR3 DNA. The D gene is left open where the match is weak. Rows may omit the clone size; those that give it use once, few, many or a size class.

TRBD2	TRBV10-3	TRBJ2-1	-	CAISVTSGEYNEQFF	TGTGCCATCAGTGTGACTAGCGGGGAATACAATGAGCAGTTCTTC
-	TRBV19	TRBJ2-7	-	CASSPAAGPPLEQYF	TGTGCCAGTAGTCCCGCTGCGGGACCCCCACTGGAGCAGTACTTC
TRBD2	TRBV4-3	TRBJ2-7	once	CASSQESSGRYEQYF	TGCGCCAGCAGCCAAGAATCTAGCGGGAGGTACGAGCAGTACTTC
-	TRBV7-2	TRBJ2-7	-	CASSLVSAGLGTYEQYF	TGTGCCAGCAGCTTAGTGTCAGCGGGTCTGGGTACCTACGAGCAGTACTTC
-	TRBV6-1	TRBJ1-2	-	CASSQTDYGYTF	TGTGCCAGCAGTCAGACAGACTATGGCTACACCTTC
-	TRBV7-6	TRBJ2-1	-	CASSLEAKGSYNEQFF	TGTGCCAGCAGCTTAGAGGCAAAGGGATCCTACAATGAGCAGTTCTTC
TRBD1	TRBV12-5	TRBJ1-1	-	CASGLVEEGTVNTEAFF	TGTGCTAGTGGTTTGGTTGAGGAGGGGACAGTGAACACTGAAGCTTTCTTT
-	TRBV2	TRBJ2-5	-	CASIGQSQETQYF	TGTGCCAGCATTGGGCAGAGCCAAGAGACCCAGTACTTC
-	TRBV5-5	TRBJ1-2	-	CASSLVGGSELGYTF	TGTGCCAGCAGCTTGGTGGGAGGGAGCGAGCTGGGCTACACCTTC
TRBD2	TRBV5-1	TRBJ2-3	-	CASREAGGGTDTQYF	TGCGCCAGCAGGGAAGCGGGAGGGGGCACAGATACGCAGTATTTT
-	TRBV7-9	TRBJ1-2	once	CASSSGTYYGYTF	TGTGCCAGCAGCAGCGGGACGTACTATGGCTACACCTTC
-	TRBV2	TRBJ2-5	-	CASNGPGGLEETQYF	TGTGCCAGCAACGGTCCCGGGGGGCTGGAAGAGACCCAGTACTTC
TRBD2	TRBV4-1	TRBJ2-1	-	CASSPLAGVNNEQFF	TGCGCCAGCAGCCCCCTAGCGGGGGTAAACAATGAGCAGTTCTTC
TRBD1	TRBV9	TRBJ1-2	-	CASSTTASGQTNYGYTF	TGTGCCAGCAGCACAACCGCTTCGGGACAGACCAACTATGGCTACACCTTC
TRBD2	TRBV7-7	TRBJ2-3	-	CASSLGAGGTDTQYF	TGTGCTAGCAGCTTAGGGGCGGGGGGAACAGATACGCAGTATTTT
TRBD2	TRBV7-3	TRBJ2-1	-	CASSALRGLAGGEYEQFF	TGTGCCAGCAGCGCCCTCCGAGGACTAGCGGGAGGGGAGTATGAGCAGTTCTTC
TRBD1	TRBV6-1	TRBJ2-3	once	CASSPLRTGTDTQYF	TGTGCCAGCAGTCCGCTCCGGACAGGGACAGATACGCAGTATTTT
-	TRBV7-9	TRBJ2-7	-	CASSSSPGYEQYF	TGTGCCAGCAGCTCCAGCCCAGGATACGAGCAGTACTTC
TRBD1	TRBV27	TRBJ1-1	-	CASSLRPTGMNTEAFF	TGTGCCAGCAGTTTGAGGCCGACAGGGATGAACACTGAAGCTTTCTTT
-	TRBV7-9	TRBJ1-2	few	CASKGEDYGYTF	TGTGCCAGCAAGGGGGAAGACTATGGCTACACCTTC
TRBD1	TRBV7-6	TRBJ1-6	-	CASSRRGDQPLHF	TGTGCCAGCAGCCGCAGGGGGGACCAACCCCTCCACTTT
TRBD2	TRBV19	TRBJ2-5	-	CASSGTSGYQETQYF	TGTGCCAGTAGCGGGACTAGCGGGTACCAAGAGACCCAGTACTTC
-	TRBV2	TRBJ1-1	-	CATLPRGVSTEAFF	TGTGCCACTCTCCCCCGGGGGGTTAGCACTGAAGCTTTCTTT
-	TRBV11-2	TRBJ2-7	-	CASSLVLGQGVGEQYF	TGTGCCAGCAGCTTAGTTTTGGGGCAGGGAGTAGGCGAGCAGTACTTC
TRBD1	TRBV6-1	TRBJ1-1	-	CATPTGDRTEAFF	TGTGCCACCCCGACAGGGGATCGCACTGAAGCTTTCTTT
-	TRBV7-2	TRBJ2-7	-	CASSPRQATYEQYF	TGTGCCAGCAGCCCTCGACAGGCGACCTACGAGCAGTACTTC
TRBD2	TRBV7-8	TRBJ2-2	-	CASSLVAGGRTGELFF	TGTGCCAGCAGCTTAGTGGCGGGGGGGCGCACCGGGGAGCTGTTTTTT
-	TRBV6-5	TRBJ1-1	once	CASSLLLRDAEAFF	TGTGCCAGCAGTCTGCTACTTAGGGACGCTGAAGCTTTCTTT
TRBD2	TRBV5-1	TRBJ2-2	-	CASRAGTSGSTGELFF	TGCGCCAGCAGAGCCGGGACTAGCGGGTCCACCGGGGAGCTGTTTTTT
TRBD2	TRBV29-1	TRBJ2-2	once	CSVGLAGQAGELFF	TGCAGCGTTGGACTAGCGGGGCAAGCAGGGGAGCTGTTTTTT
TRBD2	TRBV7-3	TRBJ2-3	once	CASSLTGGYPDTQYF	TGTGCCAGCAGCTTGACGGGAGGTTACCCAGATACGCAGTATTTT
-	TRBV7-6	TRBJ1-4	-	CASSLETATNEKLFF	TGTGCCAGCAGCTTAGAGACAGCAACTAATGAAAAACTGTTTTTT
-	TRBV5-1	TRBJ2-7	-	CASRAGAYEQYF	TGCGCCAGCAGGGCAGGAGCCTACGAGCAGTACTTC
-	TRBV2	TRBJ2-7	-	CASSEGFNDEQYF	TGTGCCAGCAGTGAAGGCTTTAACGACGAGCAGTACTTC
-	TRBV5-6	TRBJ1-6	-	CASSFPGDPSPLHF	TGTGCCAGCAGCTTCCCAGGGGATCCTTCACCCCTCCACTTT
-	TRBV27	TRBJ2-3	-	CASSLPGSTDTQYF	TGTGCCAGCAGTTTACCCGGTAGCACAGATACGCAGTATTTT
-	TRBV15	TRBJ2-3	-	CATSREGQSTDTQYF	TGTGCCACCAGCAGAGAAGGACAGAGCACAGATACGCAGTATTTT
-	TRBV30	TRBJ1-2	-	CAWSQDSNYGYTF	TGTGCCTGGAGTCAAGACAGTAACTATGGCTACACCTTC
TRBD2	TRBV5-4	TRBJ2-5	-	CASNLNSGGHRETQYF	TGTGCCAGCAACTTAAACTCGGGGGGGCATCGCGAGACCCAGTACTTC
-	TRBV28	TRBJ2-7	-	CASSLIGKSPYEQYF	TGTGCCAGCAGTTTGATCGGAAAGTCCCCCTACGAGCAGTACTTC
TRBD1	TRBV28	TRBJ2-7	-	CASSLWGQRNEQYF	TGTGCCAGCAGTTTATGGGGACAGCGCAACGAGCAGTACTTC
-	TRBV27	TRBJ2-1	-	CASSLSGSEDYNEQFF	TGTGCCAGCAGTTTATCCGGGAGTGAGGACTACAATGAGCAGTTCTTC
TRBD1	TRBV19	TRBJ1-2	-	CASSMRQGDGYTF	TGTGCCAGTAGTATGAGACAGGGGGATGGCTACACCTTC
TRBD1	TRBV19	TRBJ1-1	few	CASRPAGTGKTEAFF	TGTGCCAGTAGACCAGCCGGGACAGGGAAAACTGAAGCTTTCTTT
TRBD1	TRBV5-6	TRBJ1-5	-	CASSPGGGQPQHF	TGTGCCAGCAGCCCAGGGGGCGGTCAGCCCCAGCATTTT
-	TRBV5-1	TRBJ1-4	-	CASSNRQSGGNEKLFF	TGCGCCAGCAGCAACCGACAGAGCGGCGGGAACGAAAAACTGTTTTTT
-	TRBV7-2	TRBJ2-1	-	CASSLWRRDLSDNEQFF	TGTGCCAGCAGCTTGTGGCGGCGGGACCTTTCCGACAATGAGCAGTTCTTC
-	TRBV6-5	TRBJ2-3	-	CASSYLGRDTQYF	TGTGCCAGCTCCTACTTAGGGCGAGATACGCAGTATTTT
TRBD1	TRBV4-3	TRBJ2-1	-	CASSLDRVNEQFF	TGCGCCAGCAGCCTGGACAGGGTCAATGAGCAGTTCTTC
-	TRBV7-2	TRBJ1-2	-	CASSLDAGANYGYTF	TGTGCCAGCAGCTTAGATGCAGGGGCTAACTATGGCTACACCTTC
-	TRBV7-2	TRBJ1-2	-	CASSLDRSSYYGYTF	TGTGCCAGCAGCTTAGACCGCAGTTCCTACTATGGCTACACCTTC
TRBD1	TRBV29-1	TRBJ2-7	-	CSVLGTGGLRDYEQYF	TGCAGCGTCTTGGGGACAGGGGGCCTCCGGGACTACGAGCAGTACTTC
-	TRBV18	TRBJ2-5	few	CASSPGSPSTQETQYF	TGTGCCAGCTCACCAGGTTCCCCGAGTACACAAGAGACCCAGTACTTC
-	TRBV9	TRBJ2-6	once	CASSVWGSGANVLTF	TGTGCCAGCAGCGTATGGGGCTCTGGGGCCAACGTCCTGACTTTC
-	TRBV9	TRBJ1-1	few	CASSVEGSRTEAFF	TGTGCCAGCAGCGTCGAGGGATCGAGGACTGAAGCTTTCTTT
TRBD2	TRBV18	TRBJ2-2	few	CASSLSGRARTGELFF	TGTGCCAGCTCCCTTAGCGGGAGGGCCCGAACCGGGGAGCTGTTTTTT
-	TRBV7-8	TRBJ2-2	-	CASSLVVLGGGTGELFF	TGTGCCAGCAGCTTAGTCGTCTTGGGAGGGGGCACCGGGGAGCTGTTTTTT
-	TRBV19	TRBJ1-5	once	CASSIEPSSNQPQHF	TGTGCCAGTAGTATAGAGCCCAGCAGCAATCAGCCCCAGCATTTT